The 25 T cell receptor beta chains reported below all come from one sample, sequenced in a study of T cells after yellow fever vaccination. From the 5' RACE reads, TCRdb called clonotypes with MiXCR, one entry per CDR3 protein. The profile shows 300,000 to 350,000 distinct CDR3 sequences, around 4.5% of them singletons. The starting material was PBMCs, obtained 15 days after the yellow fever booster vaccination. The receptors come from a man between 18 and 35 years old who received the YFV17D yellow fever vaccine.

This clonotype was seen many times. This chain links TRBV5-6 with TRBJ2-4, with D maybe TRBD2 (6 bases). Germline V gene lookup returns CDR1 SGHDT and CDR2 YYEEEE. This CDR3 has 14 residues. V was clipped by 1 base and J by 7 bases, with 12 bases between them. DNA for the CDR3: TGTGCCAGCAGCTTGTTTCCGGGAGCGAACATTCAGTACTTC. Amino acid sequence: CASSLFPGANIQYF.

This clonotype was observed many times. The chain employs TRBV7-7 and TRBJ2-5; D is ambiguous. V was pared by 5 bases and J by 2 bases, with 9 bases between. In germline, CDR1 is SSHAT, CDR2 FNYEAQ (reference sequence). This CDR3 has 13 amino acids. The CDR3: CASSLWLQETQYF. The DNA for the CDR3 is TGTGCCAGCAGCCTATGGCTACAAGAGACCCAGTACTTC. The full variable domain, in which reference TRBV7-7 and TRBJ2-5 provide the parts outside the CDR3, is GAGVSQSPRYKVTKRGQDVTLRCDPISSHATLYWYQQALGQGPEFLTYFNYEAQPDKSGLPSDRFSAERPEGSISTLTIQRTEQRDSAMYRCASSLWLQETQYFGPGTRLLVL.

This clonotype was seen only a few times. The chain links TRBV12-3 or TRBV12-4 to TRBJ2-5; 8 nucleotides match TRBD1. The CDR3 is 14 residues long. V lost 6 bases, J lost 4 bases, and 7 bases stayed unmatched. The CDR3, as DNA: TGTGCCAGCAGACCGACAGGGGTTGGAGAGACCCAGTACTTC. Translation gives CASRPTGVGETQYF.

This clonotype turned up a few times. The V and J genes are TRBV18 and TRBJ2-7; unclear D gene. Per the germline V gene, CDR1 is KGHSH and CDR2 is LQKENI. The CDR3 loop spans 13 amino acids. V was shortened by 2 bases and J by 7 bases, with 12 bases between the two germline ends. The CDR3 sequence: CASSPSPTYEQYF. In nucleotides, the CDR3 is TGTGCCAGCTCACCATCCCCCACGTATGAGCAGTACTTC.

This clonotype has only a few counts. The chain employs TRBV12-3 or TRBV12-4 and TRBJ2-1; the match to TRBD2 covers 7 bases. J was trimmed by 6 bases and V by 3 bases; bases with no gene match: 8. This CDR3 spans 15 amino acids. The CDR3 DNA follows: TGTGCCAGCAGTTTGGGGGGAGGGAGGTCCAATGAGCAGTTCTTC. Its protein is CASSLGGGRSNEQFF.

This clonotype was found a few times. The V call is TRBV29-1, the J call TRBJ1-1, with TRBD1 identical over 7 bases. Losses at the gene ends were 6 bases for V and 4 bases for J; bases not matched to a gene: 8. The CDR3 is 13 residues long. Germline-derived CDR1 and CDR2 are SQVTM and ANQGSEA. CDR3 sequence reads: CSVDRAWSTEAFF. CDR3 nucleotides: TGCAGCGTAGACAGGGCTTGGAGCACTGAAGCTTTCTTT. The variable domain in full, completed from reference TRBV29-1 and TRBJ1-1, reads SAVISQKPSRDICQRGTSLTIQCQVDSQVTMMFWYRQQPGQSLTLIATANQGSEATYESGFVIDKFPISRPNLTFSTLTVSNMSPEDSSIYLCSVDRAWSTEAFFGQGTRLTVV.

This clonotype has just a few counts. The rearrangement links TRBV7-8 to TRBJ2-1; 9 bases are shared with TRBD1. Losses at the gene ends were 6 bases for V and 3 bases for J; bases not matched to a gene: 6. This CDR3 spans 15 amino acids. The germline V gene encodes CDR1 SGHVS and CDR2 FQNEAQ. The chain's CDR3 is CASSQQGAGYNEQFF. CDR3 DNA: TGTGCCAGCAGTCAACAGGGGGCCGGCTACAATGAGCAGTTCTTC.

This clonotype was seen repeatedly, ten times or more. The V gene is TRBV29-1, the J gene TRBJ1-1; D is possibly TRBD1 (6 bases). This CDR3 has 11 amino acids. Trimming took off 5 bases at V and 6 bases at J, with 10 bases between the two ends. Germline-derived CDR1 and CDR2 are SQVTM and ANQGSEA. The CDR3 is CSVRTGPEAFF. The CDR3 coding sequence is TGCAGCGTTCGAACAGGGCCTGAAGCTTTCTTT.

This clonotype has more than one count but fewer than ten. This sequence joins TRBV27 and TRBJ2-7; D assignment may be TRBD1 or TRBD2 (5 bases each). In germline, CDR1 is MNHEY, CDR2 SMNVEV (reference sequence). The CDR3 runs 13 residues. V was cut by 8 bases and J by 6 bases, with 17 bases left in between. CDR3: CASRGTAEVEQYF. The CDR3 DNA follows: TGTGCCAGCCGGGGCACAGCCGAAGTCGAGCAGTACTTC.

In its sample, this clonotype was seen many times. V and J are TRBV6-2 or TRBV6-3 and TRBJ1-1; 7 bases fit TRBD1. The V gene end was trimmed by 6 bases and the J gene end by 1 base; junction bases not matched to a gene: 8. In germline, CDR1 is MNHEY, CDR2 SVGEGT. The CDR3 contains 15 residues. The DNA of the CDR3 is TGTGCCAGCAGAACCCGGACAGGTGAGAACACTGAAGCTTTCTTT. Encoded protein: CASRTRTGENTEAFF.

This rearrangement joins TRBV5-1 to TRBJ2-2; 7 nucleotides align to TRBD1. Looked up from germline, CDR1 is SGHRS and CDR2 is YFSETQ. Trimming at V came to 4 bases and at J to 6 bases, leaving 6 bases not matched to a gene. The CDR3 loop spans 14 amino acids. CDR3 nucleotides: TGCGCCAGCAGCGCACGACAGGGACCCGGGGAGCTGTTTTTT. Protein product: CASSARQGPGELFF. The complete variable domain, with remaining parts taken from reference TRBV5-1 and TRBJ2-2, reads KAGVTQTPRYLIKTRGQQVTLSCSPISGHRSVSWYQQTPGQGLQFLFEYFSETQRNKGNFPGRFSGRQFSNSRSEMNVSTLELGDSALYLCASSARQGPGELFFGEGSRLTVL.

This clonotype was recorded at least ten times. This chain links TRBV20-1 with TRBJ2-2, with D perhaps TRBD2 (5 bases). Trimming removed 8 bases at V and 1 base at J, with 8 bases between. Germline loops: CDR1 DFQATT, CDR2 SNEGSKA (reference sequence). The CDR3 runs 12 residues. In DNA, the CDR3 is TGCAGTCAACGGGGGAACACCGGGGAGCTGTTTTTT. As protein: CSQRGNTGELFF.

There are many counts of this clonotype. CDR3 sequence (DNA): TGCGCCAGCAGCCAAGGGGGGGCTTTCAATCAGCCCCAGCATTTT. Translating it yields CASSQGGAFNQPQHF. The rearrangement uses TRBV4-1 and TRBJ1-5, with a tentative D call TRBD1 (6 bases). The V gene's germline CDR1 is MGHRA and CDR2 YSYEKL. The CDR3 extends over 15 amino acids. V shed 1 base and J shed 3 bases, with 10 bases lying between them.

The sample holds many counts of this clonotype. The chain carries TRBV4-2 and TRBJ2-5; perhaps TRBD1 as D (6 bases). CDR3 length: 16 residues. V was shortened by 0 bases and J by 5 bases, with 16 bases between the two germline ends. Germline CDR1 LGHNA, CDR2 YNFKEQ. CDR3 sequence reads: CASSQDVGRGGETQYF. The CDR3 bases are TGTGCCAGCAGCCAAGATGTGGGCAGGGGCGGGGAGACCCAGTACTTC.

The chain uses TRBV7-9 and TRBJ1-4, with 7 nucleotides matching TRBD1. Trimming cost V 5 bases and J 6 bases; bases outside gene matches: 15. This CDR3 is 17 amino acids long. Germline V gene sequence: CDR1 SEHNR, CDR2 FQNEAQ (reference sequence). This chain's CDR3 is CASSPPGQPLFYEKLFF. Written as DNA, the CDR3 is TGTGCCAGCAGCCCGCCGGGACAGCCCCTTTTTTATGAAAAACTGTTTTTT.

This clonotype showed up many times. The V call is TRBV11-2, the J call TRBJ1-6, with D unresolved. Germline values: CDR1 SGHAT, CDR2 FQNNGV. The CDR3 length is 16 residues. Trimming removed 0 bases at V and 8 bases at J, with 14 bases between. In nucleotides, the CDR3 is TGTGCCAGCAGCTTAGAAGGGCCGTATGGGGATTCACCCCTCCACTTT. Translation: CASSLEGPYGDSPLHF.

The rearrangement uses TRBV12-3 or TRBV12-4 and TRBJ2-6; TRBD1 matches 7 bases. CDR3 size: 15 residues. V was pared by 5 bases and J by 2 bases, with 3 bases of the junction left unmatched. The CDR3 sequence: CASSTTGAGANVLTF. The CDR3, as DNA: TGTGCCAGCAGTACCACAGGGGCTGGGGCCAACGTCCTGACTTTC.

This chain's CDR3 is CASSPFQGSTEAFF. CDR3 DNA: TGTGCCAGCAGTCCTTTTCAGGGTAGCACTGAAGCTTTCTTT. This sequence joins TRBV12-3 or TRBV12-4 and TRBJ1-1, with D maybe TRBD1 (5 bases). The CDR3 consists of 14 residues. The ends were cut back, 5 bases at V and 4 bases at J, with 14 bases in the middle.

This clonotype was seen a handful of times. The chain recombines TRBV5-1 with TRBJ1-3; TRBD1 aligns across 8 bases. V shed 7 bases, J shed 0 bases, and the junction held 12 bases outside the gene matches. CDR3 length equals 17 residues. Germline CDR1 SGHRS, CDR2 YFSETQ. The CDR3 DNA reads TGCGCCAGCGGACGGGGCGGACAGGGCAACTCTGGAAACACCATATATTTT. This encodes CASGRGGQGNSGNTIYF.

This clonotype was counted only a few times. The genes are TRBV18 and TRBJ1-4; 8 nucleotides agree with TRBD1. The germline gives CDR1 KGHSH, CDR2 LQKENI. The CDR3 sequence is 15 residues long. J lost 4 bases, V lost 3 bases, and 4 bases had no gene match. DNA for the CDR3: TGTGCCAGCTCACCCGGGACAGGAGATAATGAAAAACTGTTTTTT. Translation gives CASSPGTGDNEKLFF. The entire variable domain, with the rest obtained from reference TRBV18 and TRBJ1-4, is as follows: NAGVMQNPRHLVRRRGQEARLRCSPMKGHSHVYWYRQLPEEGLKFMVYLQKENIIDESGMPKERFSAEFPKEGPSILRIQQVVRGDSAAYFCASSPGTGDNEKLFFGSGTQLSVL.

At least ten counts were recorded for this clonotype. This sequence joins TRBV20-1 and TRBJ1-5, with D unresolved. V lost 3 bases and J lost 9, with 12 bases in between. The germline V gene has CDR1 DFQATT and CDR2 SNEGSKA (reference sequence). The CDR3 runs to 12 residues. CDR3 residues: CSARLLSGPQHF. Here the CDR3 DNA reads TGCAGTGCTAGGCTCTTAAGCGGGCCCCAGCATTTT.

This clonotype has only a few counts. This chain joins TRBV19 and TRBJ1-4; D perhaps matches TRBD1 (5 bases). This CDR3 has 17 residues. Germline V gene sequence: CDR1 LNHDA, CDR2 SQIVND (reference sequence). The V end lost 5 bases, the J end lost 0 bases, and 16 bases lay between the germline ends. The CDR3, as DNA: TGTGCCAGTAGTGTCCGTCCAGGGATCGCAACTAATGAAAAACTGTTTTTT. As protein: CASSVRPGIATNEKLFF. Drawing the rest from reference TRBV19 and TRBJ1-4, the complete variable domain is DGGITQSPKYLFRKEGQNVTLSCEQNLNHDAMYWYRQDPGQGLRLIYYSQIVNDFQKGDIAEGYSVSREKKESFPLTVTSAQKNPTAFYLCASSVRPGIATNEKLFFGSGTQLSVL.

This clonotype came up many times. In DNA, the CDR3 is TGTGCCAGCACAAATCCAAACCTGTATGAGCAGTTCTTC. It codes for CASTNPNLYEQFF. V is TRBV6-5 and J is TRBJ2-1; D gene ambiguous. The germline gives CDR1 MNHEY, CDR2 SVGAGI. The CDR3 sequence is 13 residues long. With 7 bases removed from V and 8 bases from J, the gap between germline ends came to 15 bases.

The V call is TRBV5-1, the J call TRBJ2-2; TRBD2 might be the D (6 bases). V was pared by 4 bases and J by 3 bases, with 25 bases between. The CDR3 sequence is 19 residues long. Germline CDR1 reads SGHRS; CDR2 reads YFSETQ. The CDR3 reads CASSLPSRPRRGDTGELFF. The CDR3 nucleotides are TGCGCCAGCAGCCTACCGTCGCGCCCCAGGCGGGGTGACACCGGGGAGCTGTTTTTT.

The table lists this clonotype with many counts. This CDR3 reads CASSLLRAALDTGELFF. The CDR3 DNA follows: TGTGCCAGCAGTTTACTTCGAGCGGCGCTGGACACCGGGGAGCTGTTTTTT. V is TRBV12-3 or TRBV12-4 and J is TRBJ2-2, with D maybe TRBD2 (5 bases). The CDR3 has 17 amino acids. Trimming stripped 2 bases from V and 3 bases from J, with 16 bases between.